The subject of this entry is one T cell receptor beta chain. The data belong to a study of blood T cell repertoires in COVID-19. Study-wide background: Samples came from the United States, Italy and Spain, spanning acute and convalescent COVID-19. In each case, the material was cDNA or gDNA derived from T cells, B-cell-depleted T cells, or PBMCs.

The junction had 8 bases not matched to a gene; V was cut back by 4 bases and J by 7 bases. The CDR3 consists of 14 residues. CDR1 SGHKS and CDR2 YYEKEE come from the germline V gene (reference sequence). Per the original data handling: Amplification with reference gene primers provided the estimates of nucleated cell counts. Sequencing was performed with immunoSEQ multiplex PCR; in TCRdb, only in-frame clones are kept and a portion is missing. V, J and clone size are those of that table, while D and trimming were read from the DNA. The table lists around 130,000 clones, 88% of them singletons. The rearrangement joins TRBV5-5 to TRBJ2-4, with 7 bases that match TRBD1. This receptor was identified in a man aged 65-85 years with active COVID-19. Sequenced: peripheral blood. The CDR3 protein is CASSVTGTANIQYF. CDR3 DNA sequence: TGTGCCAGCAGCGTTACCGGGACAGCCAACATTCAGTACTTC.